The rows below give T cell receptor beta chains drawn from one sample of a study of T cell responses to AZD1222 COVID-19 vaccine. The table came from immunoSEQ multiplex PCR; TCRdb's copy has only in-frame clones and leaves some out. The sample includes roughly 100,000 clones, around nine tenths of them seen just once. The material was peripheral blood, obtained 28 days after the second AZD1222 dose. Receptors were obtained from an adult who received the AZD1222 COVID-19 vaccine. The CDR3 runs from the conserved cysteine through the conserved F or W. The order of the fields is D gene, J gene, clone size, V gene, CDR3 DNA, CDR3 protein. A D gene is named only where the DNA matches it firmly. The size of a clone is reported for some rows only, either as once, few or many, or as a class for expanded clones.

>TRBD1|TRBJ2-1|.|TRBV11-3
TGTGCCAGCAGCTCCGGACAGGGGGCTGGTAATGAGCAGTTCTTC
CASSSGQGAGNEQFF
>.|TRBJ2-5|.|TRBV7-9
TGTGCCAGCAGCTTTCAGGGATGGGAGCAAGAGACCCAGTACTTC
CASSFQGWEQETQYF
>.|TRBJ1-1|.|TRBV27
TGTGCCAGCATTCCCCCCGGGCTCAGCACTGAAGCTTTCTTT
CASIPPGLSTEAFF
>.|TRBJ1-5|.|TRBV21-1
TGTGCCAGCAGCAAAGAAAGGGACGGACAGGGTAGGCAGCCCCAGCATTTT
CASSKERDGQGRQPQHF
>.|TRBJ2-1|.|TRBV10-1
TGCGCCAGCAGTGGACCGAGCGTAGGGAATGAGCAGTTCTTC
CASSGPSVGNEQFF
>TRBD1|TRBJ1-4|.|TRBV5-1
TGCGCCAGCTGCCTCGGGACAGCTAATGAAAAACTGTTTTTT
CASCLGTANEKLFF
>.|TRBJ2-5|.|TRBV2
TGTGCCAGCAGTTTGGACTACCAAGAGACCCAGTACTTC
CASSLDYQETQYF
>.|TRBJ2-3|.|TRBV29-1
TGCAGCGTTGAAGAAGTTTCGTATAGCACAGATACGCAGTATTTT
CSVEEVSYSTDTQYF
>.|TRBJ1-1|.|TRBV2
TGTGCCAGCAGCCAGTGGACTGAAGCTTTCTTT
CASSQWTEAFF
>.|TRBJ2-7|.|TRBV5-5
TGTGCCAGCAGCCTAACGAGGGAGCAGTACTTC
CASSLTREQYF
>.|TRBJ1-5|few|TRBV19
TGTGCCAGTAGTACCGGACCTTTGGTGGGCAATCAGCCCCAGCATTTT
CASSTGPLVGNQPQHF
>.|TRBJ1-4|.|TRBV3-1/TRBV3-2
TGTGCCAGCAGCCAAGGTGGTTCTGGGCAGATTAATGAAAAACTGTTTTTT
CASSQGGSGQINEKLFF
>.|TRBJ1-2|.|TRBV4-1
TGCGCCAGCAGCTTACACCCGACAGTAGCTAACTATGGCTACACCTTC
CASSLHPTVANYGYTF
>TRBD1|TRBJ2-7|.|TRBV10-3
TGTGCCATCAGTGAAGGGACAGACTACGAGCAGTACTTC
CAISEGTDYEQYF
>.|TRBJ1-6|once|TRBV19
TGTGCCAGTAGTATATCTTGGCTTCCCCCGGAGAATTCACCCCTCCACTTT
CASSISWLPPENSPLHF
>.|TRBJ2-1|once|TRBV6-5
TGTGCCAGCAGTTTCCGACGGTACAATGAGCAGTTCTTC
CASSFRRYNEQFF
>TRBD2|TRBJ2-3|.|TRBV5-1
TGCGCCAGCAGCAAAGGGACTAGCGGCCCAGAGGATACGCAGTATTTT
CASSKGTSGPEDTQYF
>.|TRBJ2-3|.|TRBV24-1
TGTGCCACCAGTGATATGGACAGCCCCGAGTTCGTAGATACGCAGTATTTT
CATSDMDSPEFVDTQYF
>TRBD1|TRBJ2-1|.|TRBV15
TGTGCCACCAGCAGAGAGGGACAGGGCTACGAGCAGTTCTTC
CATSREGQGYEQFF
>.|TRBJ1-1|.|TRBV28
TGTGCCAGCAGTATACAGGTGAAGACTGAAGCTTTCTTT
CASSIQVKTEAFF
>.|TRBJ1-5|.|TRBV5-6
TGTGCCAGCAGCTTGGATGGGTATGATGATAATCAGCCCCAGCATTTT
CASSLDGYDDNQPQHF
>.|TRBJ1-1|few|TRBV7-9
TGTGCCAGCAGCTTAGCGGGGAGGGCGGGCACTGAAGCTTTCTTT
CASSLAGRAGTEAFF
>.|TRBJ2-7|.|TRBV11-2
TGTGCCAGCAGCAGAGAGGCGCTAGACTACGAGCAGTACTTC
CASSREALDYEQYF
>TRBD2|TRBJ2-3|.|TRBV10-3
TGTGCCATCAGATCGGCAGCGGGAGTAGAAGATACGCAGTATTTT
CAIRSAAGVEDTQYF
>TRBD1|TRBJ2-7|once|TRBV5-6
TGTGCCAGCAGCTGGTCGGACAGGGAGGCGGACGAGCAGTACTTC
CASSWSDREADEQYF
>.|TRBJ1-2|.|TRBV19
TGTGCCAGTAGTATGAAAGACTATGGCTACACCTTC
CASSMKDYGYTF
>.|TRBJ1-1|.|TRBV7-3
TGTGCCAGCAGCTTACAGGGGAAGGGCACTGAAGCTTTCTTT
CASSLQGKGTEAFF
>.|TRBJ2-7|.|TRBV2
TGTGCCAGCGCCCCGGGGACAAGCTTCTACGAGCAGTACTTC
CASAPGTSFYEQYF
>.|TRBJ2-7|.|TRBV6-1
TGTGCCAGCAGTGAATGGGGGTTCTACGAGCAGTACTTC
CASSEWGFYEQYF
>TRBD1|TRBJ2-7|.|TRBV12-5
TGTGCTAGTGGTCCGGGACAGGGGGCTGTCTACGAGCAGTACTTC
CASGPGQGAVYEQYF
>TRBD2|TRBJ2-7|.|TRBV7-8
TGTGCCAGCAGCCCGCCGGGACTAGTGTTCGAGCAGTACTTC
CASSPPGLVFEQYF
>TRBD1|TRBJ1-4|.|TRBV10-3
TGTGCCATCAGTGAGACCGAGGACAGGGGGCATGAAAAACTGTTTTTT
CAISETEDRGHEKLFF